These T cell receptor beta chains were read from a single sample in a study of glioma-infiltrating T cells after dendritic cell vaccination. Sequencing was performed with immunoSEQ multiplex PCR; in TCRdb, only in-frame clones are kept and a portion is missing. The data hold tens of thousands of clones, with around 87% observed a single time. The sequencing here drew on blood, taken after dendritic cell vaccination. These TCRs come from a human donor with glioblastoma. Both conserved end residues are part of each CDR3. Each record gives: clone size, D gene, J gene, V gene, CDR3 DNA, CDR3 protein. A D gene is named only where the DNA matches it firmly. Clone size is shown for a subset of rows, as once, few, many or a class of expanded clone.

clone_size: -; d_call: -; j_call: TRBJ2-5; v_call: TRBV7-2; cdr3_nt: TGTGCCAGCAGCTTACGAGAAGAGACCCAGTACTTC; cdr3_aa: CASSLREETQYF
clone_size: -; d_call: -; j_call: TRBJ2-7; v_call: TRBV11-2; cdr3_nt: TGTGCCAGCAGCTTAGATCGGGTCAGCGGGCAGTACTTC; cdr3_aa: CASSLDRVSGQYF
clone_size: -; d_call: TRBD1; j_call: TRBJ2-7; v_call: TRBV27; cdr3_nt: TGTGCCAGCAGTACCTTCGACAGGGGGGGCTGGGAGCAGTACTTC; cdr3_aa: CASSTFDRGGWEQYF
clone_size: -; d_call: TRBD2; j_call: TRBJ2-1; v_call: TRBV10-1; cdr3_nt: TGCGCCAGCAGTGACCAGCGGGGCTCTCGTCTGGACAATGAGCAGTTCTTC; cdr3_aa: CASSDQRGSRLDNEQFF
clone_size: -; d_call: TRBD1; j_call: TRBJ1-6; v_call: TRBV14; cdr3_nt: TGTGCCAGCAGCCGGGGACAGGTCAGCTCCTATAATTCACCCCTCCACTTT; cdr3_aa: CASSRGQVSSYNSPLHF
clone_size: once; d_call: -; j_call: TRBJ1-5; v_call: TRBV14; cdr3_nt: TGTGCCAGCAGCCTGCCGGGTGGCAATCAGCCCCAGCATTTT; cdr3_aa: CASSLPGGNQPQHF
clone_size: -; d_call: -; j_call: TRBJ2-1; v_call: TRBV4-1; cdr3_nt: TGCGCCAGCAGCCGAATGGGAGGGGGGGGGTTAAGCAATGAGCAGTTCTTC; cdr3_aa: CASSRMGGGGLSNEQFF
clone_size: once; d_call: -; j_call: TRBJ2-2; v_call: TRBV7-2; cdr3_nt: TGTGCCAGCAGTTCAACAGCTGGCGGGGAGCTGTTTTTT; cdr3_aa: CASSSTAGGELFF
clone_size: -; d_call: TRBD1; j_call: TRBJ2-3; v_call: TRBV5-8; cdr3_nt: TGTGCCAGCAGCGTGCGGACAGGGGGCAGCGCAGATACGCAGTATTTT; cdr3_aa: CASSVRTGGSADTQYF
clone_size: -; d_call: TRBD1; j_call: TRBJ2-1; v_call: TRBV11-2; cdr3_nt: TGTGCCAGCAGGAGGGCAGGGGGCATGCGGGAGCAGTTCTTC; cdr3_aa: CASRRAGGMREQFF
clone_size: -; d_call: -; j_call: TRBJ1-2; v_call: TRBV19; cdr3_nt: TGTGCCAGTAGTATCCTCGGAGAGGAAAACTATGGCTACACCTTC; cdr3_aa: CASSILGEENYGYTF
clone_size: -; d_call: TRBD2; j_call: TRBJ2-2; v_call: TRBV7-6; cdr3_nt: TGTGCCAGCAGCCCTACTAGCGGGGGGGCCGCCGGGGAGCTGTTTTTT; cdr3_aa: CASSPTSGGAAGELFF
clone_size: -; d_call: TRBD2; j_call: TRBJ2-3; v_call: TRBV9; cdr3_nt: TGTGCCAGCAGCGTTAGGACTAGCGGTCCCACAGATACGCAGTATTTT; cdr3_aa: CASSVRTSGPTDTQYF
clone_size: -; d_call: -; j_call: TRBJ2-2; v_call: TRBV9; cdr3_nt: TGTGCCAGCAGCGCTGGGGGAGGGGGAAGAACCGGGGAGCTGTTTTTT; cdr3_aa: CASSAGGGGRTGELFF
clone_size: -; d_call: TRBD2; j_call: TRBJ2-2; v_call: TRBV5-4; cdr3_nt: TGTGCCATGACTAGCGGGTATTACGGGGAGCTGTTTTTT; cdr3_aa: CAMTSGYYGELFF
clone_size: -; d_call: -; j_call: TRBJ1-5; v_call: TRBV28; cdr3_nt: TGTGCCAGCAGTTGGGGGGGCAGACTTAATCAGCCCCAGCATTTT; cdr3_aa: CASSWGGRLNQPQHF
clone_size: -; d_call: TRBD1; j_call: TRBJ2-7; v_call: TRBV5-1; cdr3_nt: TGCGCCAGCAGCTTGGGGGGGACAGCTTCCTACGAGCAGTACTTC; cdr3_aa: CASSLGGTASYEQYF
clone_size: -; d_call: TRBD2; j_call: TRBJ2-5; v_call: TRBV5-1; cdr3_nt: TGCGCCAGCAGCTTTGGACTAGCGGGGAGACTTTCCCAAGAGACCCAGTACTTC; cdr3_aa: CASSFGLAGRLSQETQYF
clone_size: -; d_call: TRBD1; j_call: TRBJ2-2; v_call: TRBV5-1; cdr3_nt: TGCGCCAGCAGCTTGATTTACAGGGGGATGACGGACACCGGGGAGCTGTTTTTT; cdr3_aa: CASSLIYRGMTDTGELFF
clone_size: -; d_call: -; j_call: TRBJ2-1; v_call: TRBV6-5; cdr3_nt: TGTGCCAGCAGTCGGGAGCGACGAGACGATGAGCAGTTCTTC; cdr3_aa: CASSRERRDDEQFF
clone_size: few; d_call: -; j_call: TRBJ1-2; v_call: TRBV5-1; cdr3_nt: TGCGCCAGCACCTTGGACACCTCCTTCTATGGCTACACCTTC; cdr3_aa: CASTLDTSFYGYTF
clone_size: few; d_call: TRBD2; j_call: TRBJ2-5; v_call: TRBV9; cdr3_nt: TGTGCCAGCAGCCGCCTCGGGGCGGGAGTATTGGAGACCCAGTACTTC; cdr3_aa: CASSRLGAGVLETQYF
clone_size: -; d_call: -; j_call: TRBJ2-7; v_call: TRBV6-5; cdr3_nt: TGTGCCAGCAGTTCCAGCCCTGTGGGCTCCTACGAGCAGTACTTC; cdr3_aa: CASSSSPVGSYEQYF
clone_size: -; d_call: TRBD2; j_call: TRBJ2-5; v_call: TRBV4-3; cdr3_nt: TGCGCCAGCAGCCTGGGACTAGCGGGCGGCCAAGAGACCCAGTACTTC; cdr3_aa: CASSLGLAGGQETQYF
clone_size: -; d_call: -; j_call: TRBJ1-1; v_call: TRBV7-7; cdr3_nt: TGTGCCAGCCATTCTGCCCGCGTCGCGGTAAAACCGAACACTGAAGCTTTCTTT; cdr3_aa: CASHSARVAVKPNTEAFF
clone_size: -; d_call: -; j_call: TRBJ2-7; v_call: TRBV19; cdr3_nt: TGTGCCAGTAGTATGGACGAACAGGCCTGGGACGAGCAGTACTTC; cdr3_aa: CASSMDEQAWDEQYF
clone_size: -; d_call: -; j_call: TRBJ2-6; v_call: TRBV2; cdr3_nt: TGTGCCAGGCAGAAGGAAGGACTCTGGGCCAACGTCCTGACTTTC; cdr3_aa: CARQKEGLWANVLTF
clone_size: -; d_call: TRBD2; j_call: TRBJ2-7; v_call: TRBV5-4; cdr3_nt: TGTGCCAGCAGCCCGCGGAGCGGGGCATCCTACGAGCAGTACTTC; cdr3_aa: CASSPRSGASYEQYF
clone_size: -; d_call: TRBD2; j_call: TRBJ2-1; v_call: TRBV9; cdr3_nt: TGTGCCAGCAGCGTCCGAGCGGGAGGTCTTGAGCAGTTCTTC; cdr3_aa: CASSVRAGGLEQFF
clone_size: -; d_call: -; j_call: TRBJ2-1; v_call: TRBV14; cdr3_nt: TGTGCCAGCAGCCAAACCCTGTCCGGGACTCTCAATGAGCAGTTCTTC; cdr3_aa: CASSQTLSGTLNEQFF
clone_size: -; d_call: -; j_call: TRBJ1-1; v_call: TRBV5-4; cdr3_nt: TGTGCCAGCAGTTTGGACCTAGAGGGCACTGAAGCTTTCTTT; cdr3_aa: CASSLDLEGTEAFF
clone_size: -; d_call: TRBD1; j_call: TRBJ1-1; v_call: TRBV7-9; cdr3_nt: TGTGCCAGCAGCTTCCGGACAGGGAACACTGAAGCTTTCTTT; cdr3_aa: CASSFRTGNTEAFF
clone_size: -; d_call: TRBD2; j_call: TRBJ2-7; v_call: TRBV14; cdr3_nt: TGTGCCAGCAGCCACCGTCCGGCGACTAGCGGGGGAGCCTCCTACGAGCAGTACTTC; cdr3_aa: CASSHRPATSGGASYEQYF
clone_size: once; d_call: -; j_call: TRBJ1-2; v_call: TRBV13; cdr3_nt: TGTGCCAGCAGCTCGCGCACCTATGGCTACACCTTC; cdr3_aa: CASSSRTYGYTF
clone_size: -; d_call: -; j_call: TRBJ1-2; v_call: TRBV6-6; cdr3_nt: TGTGCCAGCAGCGATCCGCCCGGGACACACTATGGCTACACCTTC; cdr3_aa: CASSDPPGTHYGYTF
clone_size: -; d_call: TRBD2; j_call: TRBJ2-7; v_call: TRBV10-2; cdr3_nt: TGCGCCAGCAGTGACTTAAGTGGGGGGGGACTTTCCTACGAGCAGTACTTC; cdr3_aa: CASSDLSGGGLSYEQYF
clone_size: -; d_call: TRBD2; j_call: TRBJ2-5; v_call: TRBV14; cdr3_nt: TGTGCCAGCAGCCAAGTTAAACTAGCGACGGAGACCCAGTACTTC; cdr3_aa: CASSQVKLATETQYF
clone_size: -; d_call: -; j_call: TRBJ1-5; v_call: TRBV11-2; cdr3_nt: TGTGCCAGCAGCCTGGGGCCTACCCAGCCCCAGCATTTT; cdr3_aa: CASSLGPTQPQHF
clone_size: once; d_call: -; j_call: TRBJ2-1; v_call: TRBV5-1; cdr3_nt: TGCGCCAGCAGCTTACTTCCCGGGACTGACTACAATGAGCAGTTCTTC; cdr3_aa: CASSLLPGTDYNEQFF
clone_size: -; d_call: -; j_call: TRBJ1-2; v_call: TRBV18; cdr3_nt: TGTGCCAGCTCACCGGCAGGAGGGCTAGGTGGCTACACCTTC; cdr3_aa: CASSPAGGLGGYTF
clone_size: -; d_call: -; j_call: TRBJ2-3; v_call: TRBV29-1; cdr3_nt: TGCAGCGTTGCCGACTTACGGTCAGATACGCAGTATTTT; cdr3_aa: CSVADLRSDTQYF
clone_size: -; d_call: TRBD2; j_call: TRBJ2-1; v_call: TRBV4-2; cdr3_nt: TGTGCCAGCAGCCAAGCTCCGGGGGGGCGGGGTGAGCAGTTCTTC; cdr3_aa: CASSQAPGGRGEQFF
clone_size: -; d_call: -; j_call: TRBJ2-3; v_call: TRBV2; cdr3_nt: TGTGCCAGCAGTCCCCAGGGACTTGATACGCAGTATTTT; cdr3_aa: CASSPQGLDTQYF
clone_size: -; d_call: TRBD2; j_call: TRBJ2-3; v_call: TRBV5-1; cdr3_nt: TGCGCCAGCAGCTTGTCAGCGGGGGCCCCAGATACGCAGTATTTT; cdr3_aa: CASSLSAGAPDTQYF
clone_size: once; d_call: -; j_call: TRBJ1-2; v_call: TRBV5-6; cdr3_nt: TGTGCCAGCAGCTTGGTTCCAGGAACCTATGGCTACACCTTC; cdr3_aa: CASSLVPGTYGYTF
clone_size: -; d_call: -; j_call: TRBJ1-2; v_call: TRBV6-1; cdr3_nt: TGTGCCAGCAGCACCGGACAGAATTTTGGCTACACCTTC; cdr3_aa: CASSTGQNFGYTF
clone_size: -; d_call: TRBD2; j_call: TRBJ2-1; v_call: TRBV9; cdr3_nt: TGTGCCAGCAGCGTGGGCGGGAGTTACAATGAGCAGTTCTTC; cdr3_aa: CASSVGGSYNEQFF
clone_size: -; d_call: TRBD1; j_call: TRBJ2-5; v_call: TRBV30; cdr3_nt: TGTGCCTGGGTAGGGACAGAACGTCAAGAGACCCAGTACTTC; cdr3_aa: CAWVGTERQETQYF